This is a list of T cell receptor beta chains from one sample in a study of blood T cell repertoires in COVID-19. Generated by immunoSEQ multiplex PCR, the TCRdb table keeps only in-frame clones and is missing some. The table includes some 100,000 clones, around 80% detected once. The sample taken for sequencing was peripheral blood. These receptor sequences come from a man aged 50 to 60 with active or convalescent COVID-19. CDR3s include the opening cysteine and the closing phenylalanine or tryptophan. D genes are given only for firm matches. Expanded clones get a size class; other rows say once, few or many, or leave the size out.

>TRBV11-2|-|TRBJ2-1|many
TGTGCCAGCAGCTTACAGGGGGGACACTACAATGAGCAGTTCTTC
CASSLQGGHYNEQFF
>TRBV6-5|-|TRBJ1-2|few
TGTGCCAGCAGTACACAGGGAGCTGGCTACACCTTC
CASSTQGAGYTF
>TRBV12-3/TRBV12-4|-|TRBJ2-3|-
TGTGCTATTGTTCCTCCAGATACGCAGTATTTT
CAIVPPDTQYF
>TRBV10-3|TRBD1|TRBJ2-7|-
TGTGCCATCAGCGGACAGGGAACGTACGAGCAGTACTTC
CAISGQGTYEQYF
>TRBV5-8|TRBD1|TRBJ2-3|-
TGTGCCAGCCCGTCTTGGGGACAGTCCACAGATACGCAGTATTTT
CASPSWGQSTDTQYF
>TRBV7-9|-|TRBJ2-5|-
TGTGCCAGCAGCGATGAAACAGGGAAAGAGACCCAGTACTTC
CASSDETGKETQYF
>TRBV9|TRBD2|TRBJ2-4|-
TGTGCCAGCAGCGTAGAGTCGGGGGGTGCTGCTAACATTCAGTACTTC
CASSVESGGAANIQYF
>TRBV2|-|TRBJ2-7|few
TGTGCCAGCACAGGTTCCGGCTCCTACGAGCAGTACTTC
CASTGSGSYEQYF
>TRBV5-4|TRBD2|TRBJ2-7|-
TGTGCCAGCAGCTTGGTTGGGACTAGCGGGGCCGAGCAGTACTTC
CASSLVGTSGAEQYF
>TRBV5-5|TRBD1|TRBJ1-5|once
TGTGCCAGCAGCTGGGGACAGGGCCTCAATCAGCCCCAGCATTTT
CASSWGQGLNQPQHF
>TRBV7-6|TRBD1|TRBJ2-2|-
TGTGCCAGCAGCCTAGAGACAGGGGCGAACACCGGGGAGCTGTTTTTT
CASSLETGANTGELFF
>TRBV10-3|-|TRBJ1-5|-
TGTGCCATCAGTGAAGGGGGTTATAGCAATCAGCCCCAGCATTTT
CAISEGGYSNQPQHF
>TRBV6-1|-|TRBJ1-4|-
TGTGCCAGCAGTGAAGGGCGGGGTAGTGAAAAACTGTTTTTT
CASSEGRGSEKLFF
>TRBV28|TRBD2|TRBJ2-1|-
TGTGCCACCCGTAGCGGGGGGTCCTACAATGAGCAGTTCTTC
CATRSGGSYNEQFF
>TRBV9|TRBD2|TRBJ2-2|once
TGTGCCAGCAGCGTGGGACTAGCGGAGAACACCGGGGAGCTGTTTTTT
CASSVGLAENTGELFF
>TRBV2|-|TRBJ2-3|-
TGTGCCAGCAGGACCCGGGTTCTTAGCACAGATACGCAGTATTTT
CASRTRVLSTDTQYF
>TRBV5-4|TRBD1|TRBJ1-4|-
TGTGCCAGCACTCGGACAGGAGCTAATGAAAAACTGTTTTTT
CASTRTGANEKLFF
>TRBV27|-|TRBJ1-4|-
TGTGCCAGCAGTTTATCGGGGGCTCATGAAAAACTGTTTTTT
CASSLSGAHEKLFF
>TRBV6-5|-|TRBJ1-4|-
TGTGCCGTGAGGGGGTTCGGAGAAAAACTGTTTTTT
CAVRGFGEKLFF
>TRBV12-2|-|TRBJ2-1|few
TGTGCAAGTCGCCCCGGGACAGGGAGGAATGAGCAGTTCTTC
CASRPGTGRNEQFF
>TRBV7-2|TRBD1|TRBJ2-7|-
TGTGCCAGCAGCCCGGGACAGGGTGGAGGAGAGCAGTACTTC
CASSPGQGGGEQYF
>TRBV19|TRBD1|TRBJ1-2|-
TGTGCCAGTAGTCTTCAGTTCGGGACAGGGGATGGCTACACCTTC
CASSLQFGTGDGYTF
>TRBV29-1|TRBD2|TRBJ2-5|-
TGCAGCGTTGTTATGGGACTAGCGGGGGGCGGGACCCAGTACTTC
CSVVMGLAGGGTQYF
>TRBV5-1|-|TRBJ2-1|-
TGCGCCAGCAGCTTGGTGATCCCCAGCTCCTACAATGAGCAGTTCTTC
CASSLVIPSSYNEQFF
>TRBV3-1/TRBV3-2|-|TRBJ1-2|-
TGTGCCAGCAGCCAAGGCCACGACAGCTCTGGCTACACCTTC
CASSQGHDSSGYTF
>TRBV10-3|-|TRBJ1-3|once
TGTGCCATCAGTGAGGCAGGCTCTGGAAACACCATATATTTT
CAISEAGSGNTIYF
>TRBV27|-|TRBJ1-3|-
TGTGCCAGCAGGACCACGGGAGGCAACACCATATATTTT
CASRTTGGNTIYF
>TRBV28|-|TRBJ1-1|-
TGTGCCAGCAGCAAACAGGGTGAAGCTTTCTTT
CASSKQGEAFF
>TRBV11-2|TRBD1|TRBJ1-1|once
TGTGCCAGCAGCTTAGCACAAGGGGGCAAAAACACTGAAGCTTTCTTT
CASSLAQGGKNTEAFF
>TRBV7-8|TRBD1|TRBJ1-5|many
TGTGCCAGCAGCTTAGATTGGCAGGGGGTTCAACAGCCCCAGCATTTT
CASSLDWQGVQQPQHF
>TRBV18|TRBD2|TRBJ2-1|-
TGTGCCAGCTCACCAACAGTCGGGACTAGCGGGGAGGTTGAGCAGTTCTTC
CASSPTVGTSGEVEQFF
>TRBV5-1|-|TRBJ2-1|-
TGCGCCAGCAGCTTGACCGGATCTAGCTCCTACAATGAGCAGTTCTTC
CASSLTGSSSYNEQFF
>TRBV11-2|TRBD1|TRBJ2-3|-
TGTGCCAGCAGCTTAGGACAGGGAGTTATAGTAGATACGCAGTATTTT
CASSLGQGVIVDTQYF
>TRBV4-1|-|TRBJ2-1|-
TGCGCCAGCAGCCAGGCGGGGACAGCGGTGGGAAACAATGAGCAGTTCTTC
CASSQAGTAVGNNEQFF
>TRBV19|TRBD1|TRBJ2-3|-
TGTGCCAGTAGTATGGGACAGGGGAGCACAGATACGCAGTATTTT
CASSMGQGSTDTQYF
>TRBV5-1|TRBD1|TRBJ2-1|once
TGCGCCAGCAGCGTGGGACAGGGCAATTACAATGAGCAGTTCTTC
CASSVGQGNYNEQFF
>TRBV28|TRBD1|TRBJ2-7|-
TGTGCCAGCAGTGCCTCTGGGCGGGGACAGGGCTCCTACGAGCAGTACTTC
CASSASGRGQGSYEQYF
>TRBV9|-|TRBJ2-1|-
TGTGCCAGCAGCGTAGGGTGGACAGCCTACAATGAGCAGTTCTTC
CASSVGWTAYNEQFF
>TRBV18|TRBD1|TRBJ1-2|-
TGTGCCAGCTCACCGGGACAGAATAACTATGGCTACACCTTC
CASSPGQNNYGYTF
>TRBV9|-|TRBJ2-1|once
TGTGCCAGCAGCGTCCTTGTGGGGGGGCCCAATGAGCAGTTCTTC
CASSVLVGGPNEQFF
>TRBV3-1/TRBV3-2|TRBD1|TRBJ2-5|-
TGTGCCAGCAGCCAAGTGGGGACAGAACAAGAGACCCAGTACTTC
CASSQVGTEQETQYF
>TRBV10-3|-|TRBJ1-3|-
TGTGCCATCAGTGACAGCTCTGGAAACACCATATATTTT
CAISDSSGNTIYF
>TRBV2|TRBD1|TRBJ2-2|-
TGTGCCAGCAGTGAACGTTACAGGGGGGCGTCCGGGGAGCTGTTTTTT
CASSERYRGASGELFF
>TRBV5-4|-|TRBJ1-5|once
TGTGCCAGCTCTGCGGGGGGCACAGATCAGCCCCAGCATTTT
CASSAGGTDQPQHF
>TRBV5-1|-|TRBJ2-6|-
TGCGCCAGCAGCTTGGTTATGCGGGGGGCCAACGTCCTGACTTTC
CASSLVMRGANVLTF
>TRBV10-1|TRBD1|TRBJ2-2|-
TGCGCCAGCAGGGAGGACAGGGGGAGAACCGGGGAGCTGTTTTTT
CASREDRGRTGELFF
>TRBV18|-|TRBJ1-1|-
TGTGCCAGCTCACCAATAGCCCCGGGGAACATGAACACTGAAGCTTTCTTT
CASSPIAPGNMNTEAFF
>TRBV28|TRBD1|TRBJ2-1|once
TGTGCCAGCAGTTCCGGGACAGGGGGTTACAATGAGCAGTTCTTC
CASSSGTGGYNEQFF
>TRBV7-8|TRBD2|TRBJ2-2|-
TGTGCCAGCAGACCTTCTAGCGGGGGGGACACCGGGGAGCTGTTTTTT
CASRPSSGGDTGELFF
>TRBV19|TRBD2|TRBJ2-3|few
TGTGCCAGTAGTATTCCGGGACTAGCGAGTGGAGATACGCAGTATTTT
CASSIPGLASGDTQYF
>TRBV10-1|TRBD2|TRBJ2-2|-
TGCGCCAGCAGTGAAGCGGGGTCCTACACCGGGGAGCTGTTTTTT
CASSEAGSYTGELFF
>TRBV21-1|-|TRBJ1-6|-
TGTGCCAGCAGCAAAGAGGACAGGGTTAAGGTTTCACCCCTCCACTTT
CASSKEDRVKVSPLHF
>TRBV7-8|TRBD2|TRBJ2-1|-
TGTGCCAGCAGCCCTCCGGGACTAGGGTACAATGAGCAGTTCTTC
CASSPPGLGYNEQFF
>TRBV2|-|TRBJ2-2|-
TGTGCCAGCACAGGGTACGGGGAGCTGTTTTTT
CASTGYGELFF
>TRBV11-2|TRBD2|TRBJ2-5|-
TGTGCCAGCAGCTTAAGTAGCGGGGGGACACAAGAGACCCAGTACTTC
CASSLSSGGTQETQYF
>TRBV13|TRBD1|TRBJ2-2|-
TGTGCCAGCAGCGGCAGGGGGTTCGGGGAGCTGTTTTTT
CASSGRGFGELFF
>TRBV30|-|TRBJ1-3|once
TGTGCCTGCGGCTCTGGAAACACCATATATTTT
CACGSGNTIYF
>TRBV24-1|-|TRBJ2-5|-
TGTGCCACCAGTGATTTAACCAGGGGTGAGACCCAGTACTTC
CATSDLTRGETQYF
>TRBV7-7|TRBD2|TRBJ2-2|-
TGTGCCAGCAGCCTAACTAGCGCCGGGGAGCTGTTTTTT
CASSLTSAGELFF
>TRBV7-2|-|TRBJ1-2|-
TGTGCCAGCAGCTTAGCGCTTGGCAGGGACTATGGCTACACCTTC
CASSLALGRDYGYTF